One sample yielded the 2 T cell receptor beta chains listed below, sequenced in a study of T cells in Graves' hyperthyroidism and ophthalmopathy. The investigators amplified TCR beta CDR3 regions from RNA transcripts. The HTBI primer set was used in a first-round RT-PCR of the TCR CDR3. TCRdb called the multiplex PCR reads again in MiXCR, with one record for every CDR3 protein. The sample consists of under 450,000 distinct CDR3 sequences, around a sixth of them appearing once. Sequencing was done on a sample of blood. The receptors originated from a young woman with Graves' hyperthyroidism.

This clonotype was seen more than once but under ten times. This chain's CDR3 is CASSFLFPNTGGIGYTF. The CDR3, as DNA: TGTGCCAGCAGCTTCCTCTTCCCTAATACAGGGGGCATTGGCTACACCTTC. V gene TRBV5-5 combines with J gene TRBJ1-2, with 9 bases fitting TRBD1. Looked up from germline, CDR1 is SGHKS and CDR2 is YYEKEE (reference sequence). Trimming took 2 bases from V and 7 from J; bases not matched to a gene: 15. The CDR3 has 17 amino acids.

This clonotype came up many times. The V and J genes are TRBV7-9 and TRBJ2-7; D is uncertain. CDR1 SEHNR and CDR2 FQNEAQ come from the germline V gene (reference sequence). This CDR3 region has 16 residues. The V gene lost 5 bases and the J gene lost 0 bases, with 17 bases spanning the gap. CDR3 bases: TGTGCCAGCAGCGACTCCTTTGCAAGGAGCTCCTACGAGCAGTACTTC. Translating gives CASSDSFARSSYEQYF.